This TCR beta chain was sequenced in a study of OX40 agonist ivuxolimab in advanced cancers. Background for the entire study: Ivuxolimab was an agonistic, fully human IgG2 monoclonal antibody directed against OX40 (CD134), a costimulatory receptor. Intravenous ivuxolimab was administered to patients every 2 weeks at six dose levels: 0.01, 0.1, 0.3, 1.5, 3 and 10 mg/kg. Of the roughly 52 dose-escalation patients, hepatocellular carcinoma was present in around 20, melanoma in roughly 15, renal cell carcinoma in 9 and head and neck cancer in 9. The dose-escalation cohort was around 84% male with a mean age of around 62 years, ranging from roughly 20 to 80. Prior anti-PD-1, anti-PD-L1 or anti-CTLA-4 therapy was permitted, and 40% of dose-escalation patients had received checkpoint inhibitors. Partial responses occurred in three dose-escalation patients: two with cutaneous melanoma and one with hepatocellular carcinoma. The purpose of peripheral TCRbeta sequencing was to test whether ivuxolimab changed TCR sequence diversity and led to clonal T-cell expansion. The monotherapy dose-escalation portion (N ≈ 55 patients) of the phase I ivuxolimab trial is reported in the paper. What the authors observed across the whole study: At doses of 0.1 to 3.0 mg/kg, clonal expansion of both CD4+ and CD8+ blood T cells was observed from baseline to week 6. Low levels of normalized T-cell clonal expansion were also shown by some nonresponding patients. The antigen specificity of the clonally expanded peripheral T cells was not determined. After ivuxolimab, CD8+ T cells had more expanded clones than CD4+ T cells on average. Partial responders in the 0.1-3.0 mg/kg groups had among the lowest normalized peripheral clonal expansion, especially among CD8+ T cells.

Patients with autoimmune disease history or receiving systemic immunosuppression were excluded from the trial. Peripheral blood for TCR sequencing was collected from all dose cohorts at baseline, on cycle 4 day 1, and on cycle 7 day 1. The samples were taken from a phase I, first-in-human, multicenter, open-label dose-escalation trial of ivuxolimab. Adults with locally advanced or metastatic head and neck squamous cell, hepatocellular, melanoma or renal cell carcinoma were enrolled in the trial. Before TCR sequencing, CD4+ T cells and CD8+ T cells from peripheral blood were sorted into separate populations. Points on this clone: Its target antigen remains unknown. Per-base qualities were not stored, and no clone one base away is much larger.

Trimming takes 1 base from V and 4 bases from J, and the germline ends sit 13 bases apart. In the germline V gene (reference sequence), CDR1 corresponds to SEHNR and CDR2 to FQNEAQ. The CDR3 runs 16 residues from the cysteine to the phenylalanine. Here the CDR3 DNA is all that survives: 48 bases in frame from base 1. To sequence the TCRbeta CDR3 region, genomic DNA was isolated from the sorted cells. The immunoSEQ Assay was used for sequencing of TCRbeta CDR3 regions. TCRdb's version of the immuneACCESS table is confined to in-frame rearrangements and falls short of the full clone set. An unresolved V gene accounts for under half of the shortfall where checked; the remainder is of unknown origin. Counted in this sample were 67,000 or so clones; 86% of them appeared once. The ten largest clones represent approximately 3% of the sample.

The TCR comes from an adult with an advanced solid tumor such as melanoma, head and neck, liver or kidney cancer. The sequence links TRBV7-9 to TRBJ2-2; perhaps TRBD2 is the D gene, with 6 bases matching. This specimen was CD4+ or CD8+ T cells sorted from blood, taken in a trial of the OX40 agonist ivuxolimab. The CDR3 region has the sequence CASSLEFQGGTGELFF. The DNA sequence reads TGTGCCAGCAGCTTAGAGTTTCAGGGAGGCACCGGGGAGCTGTTTTTT.